These 3 T cell receptor beta chains share one sample of origin, sequenced in a study of blood T cell repertoires in COVID-19. Sequencing was performed with immunoSEQ multiplex PCR; in TCRdb, only in-frame clones are kept and a portion is missing. The sample contains 150,000 or so clones, 80% to 85% of which appear only once. Source material: PBMCs or T cells enriched from blood (not recorded which). The receptors derive from a man in his 70s who had been exposed to COVID-19.

The chain links TRBV6-5 to TRBJ1-2, with 8 nucleotides matching TRBD1. CDR3 length: 15 residues. V was clipped by 6 bases and J by 5 bases; unmatched bases: 11. Germline CDR1 and CDR2: MNHEY and SVGAGI. This CDR3 is CASRAGTGATYGYTF. The DNA for the CDR3 is TGTGCCAGCAGGGCCGGGACAGGAGCGACTTATGGCTACACCTTC.

This chain joins TRBV2 and TRBJ1-2; D not resolved. V was pared by 8 bases and J by 8 bases, with 15 bases between. Germline V gives CDR1 SNHLY, CDR2 FYNNEI. This CDR3 comprises 12 residues. CDR3 coding DNA: TGTGCCAGCTATAGTTTACGGTCCGGCTACACCTTC. The encoded protein is CASYSLRSGYTF.

The chain uses TRBV25-1 and TRBJ2-2; TRBD2 aligns across 10 bases. This CDR3 spans 15 amino acids. Germline V gives CDR1 MGHDK, CDR2 SYGVNS. Germline trimming cut 4 bases from V and 4 bases from J; bases unmatched to any gene: 3. The CDR3 is CASSVIAGGTGELFF. The CDR3 region has the DNA TGTGCCAGCAGTGTGATAGCGGGAGGCACCGGGGAGCTGTTTTTT.